The 24 T cell receptor beta chains reported below all come from one sample, sequenced in a study of CD8+ T cells in alopecia areata. RNA extraction and reverse transcription yielded cDNA as sequencing template. This table comes from immunoSEQ multiplex PCR, and its TCRdb copy is limited to in-frame clones, with some not included. Listed for the sample are around 100,000 clones, none seen a single time. Sequenced sample: lesional skin. The receptors stem from a C3H/HeJ mouse with alopecia areata. The mouse strain carries the MHC haplotype H2-k.

This clone occurred a few times. The protein here is the DNA translation, as the TCRdb protein differs from it at residue 10. The gene names here belong to mouse. The read is 3 residues too short to cover the CDR3 end, so that end is filled in from the germline J gene. This chain joins TRBV13-3 and TRBJ1-6; D is unresolved. TRBJ1-6 is placed among ORFs of uncertain function. Per the germline V gene, CDR1 is NNHDY and CDR2 is SYVADS. This CDR3 comprises 13 residues. V shed 4 bases and J shed 7 bases, with 9 bases lying between them. The part of the CDR3 DNA that was read is TGTGCCAGCAGTACTGGGAGGAATTCGCCC. It yields the protein CASSTGRNSP. The CDR3 in its entirety is CASSTGRNSPLYF.

Points on this clone: Genes here carry mouse names. The read comes to an end 4 residues before the CDR3 does, leaving the germline J gene to fill in the end. V usage is TRBV19 and J usage is TRBJ1-2, with D perhaps matching TRBD1 (6 bases). CDR3 length: 15 amino acids. Trimming took off 4 bases at V and 1 base at J, with 14 bases between the two ends. CDR1 FNHDT and CDR2 SITEND come from the germline V gene (reference sequence). Partial CDR3 DNA: TGTGCCAGCAGTTCCCTCCGGGACAAAAACTCC. As protein: CASSSLRDKNS. Given in full, the CDR3 is CASSSLRDKNSDYTF.

Points on this clone: Any gene name here is a mouse gene name. Sequencing ends 4 residues short of the CDR3 end; the germline J gene provides the rest. The V call is TRBV13-3, the J call TRBJ2-4, with unresolved D. Germline lookup yields CDR1 NNHDY and CDR2 SYVADS. CDR3 length: 14 amino acids. The CDR3 is CASSDDTNKNTLYF. The DNA read from the CDR3 is TGTGCCAGCAGTGATGACACAAACAAAAAC.

Concerning this clone itself: The genes and germline here are from mouse. Read sequence stops 4 residues before the CDR3 end, and the germline J gene provides the missing end. The rearrangement uses TRBV19 and TRBJ2-7, with 10 bases aligning to TRBD2. CDR1 and CDR2 (germline): FNHDT, SITEND (reference sequence). The CDR3 spans 14 residues. The CDR3 spells CASTPWGGAYEQYF. Partial CDR3 DNA: TGTGCCAGCACCCCCTGGGGGGGCGCATAT.

Remarks on this clone: These gene names are mouse names. The CDR3 extends 4 residues past the end of the read, so its final part is completed from the germline J gene. The V call is TRBV1, the J call TRBJ2-2; 12 nucleotides line up with TRBD2. The germline gives CDR1 NSQYPW, CDR2 LRSPGD (reference sequence). The V segment lost 3 bases and the J segment 4 bases; nucleotides outside the gene matches: 6. The CDR3 length is 17 residues. This CDR3 is CTCSADWGGGGTGQLYF. The DNA read from the CDR3 is TGCACCTGCAGTGCTGACTGGGGGGGCGGAGGCACCGGG.

This clone has only a few counts. Mouse gene names apply. The CDR3 end falls 4 residues outside the read, so it is completed with the germline J gene. The rearrangement joins TRBV17 to TRBJ2-7; D is possibly TRBD1 (5 bases). CDR1 MNHDT and CDR2 YYDKIL come from the germline V gene. This CDR3 has 13 amino acids. The DNA read from the CDR3 is TGTGCTAGCAGTAGAGATGACAGACAT. Translated: CASSRDDRH. The complete CDR3 protein is CASSRDDRHEQYF.

With respect to this clone: The gene names given are mouse names. The CDR3 goes on 4 residues after the read ends, and that part is filled in from the germline J gene. The J gene is TRBJ2-7, the V gene TRBV5; 8 nucleotides match TRBD1. CDR1 is LGHNA, CDR2 YNLKQL, per germline (reference sequence). The CDR3 extends over 15 amino acids. The V gene end was trimmed by 1 base and the J gene end by 0 bases; junction bases not matched to a gene: 2. The sequenced CDR3 bases are TGTGCCAGCAGCCAAGGGGGGACAGGCTCCTAT. This translates into CASSQGGTGSY. The whole CDR3 protein reads CASSQGGTGSYEQYF.

This clone was picked up a small number of times. At one end, the junction sequence differs from germline, possibly due to a read error. The gene symbols are mouse symbols. Read coverage stops 4 residues before the CDR3 terminus; the germline J gene supplies the remainder. This rearrangement joins TRBV17 to TRBJ2-3, with D maybe TRBD2 (7 bases). The CDR3 loop spans 16 amino acids. Germline loops: CDR1 MNHDT, CDR2 YYDKIL. This chain's CDR3 is CASSREGGASAETLYF. CDR3 DNA (partial): TGTGCTAGTAGTAGAGAGGGGGGCGCGAGTGCAGAA. Full variable domain (outside the CDR3, taken from reference TRBV17 and TRBJ2-3): DTTVKQNPRYKLARVGKPVNLICSQTMNHDTMYWYQKKPNQAPKLLLFYYDKILNREADTFEKFQSSRPNNSFCSLYIGSAGLEYSAMYLCASSREGGASAETLYFGSGTRLTVL.

To note about this clone: Mouse germline and gene names are used. Incomplete CDR3 DNA: TGTGCCAGCGGTGATGGGGACAACGCAAACTCC. Protein sequence: CASGDGDNANS. The full CDR3 sequence reads CASGDGDNANSDYTF. This chain uses TRBV13-2 with TRBJ1-2; perhaps TRBD1 as D (6 bases). With the read ending 4 residues before the CDR3 end, the germline J gene is used to fill in that end. Looked up from germline, CDR1 is NNHNN and CDR2 is SYGAGS (reference sequence). V was cut by 0 bases and J by 0 bases, with 9 bases left in between. The CDR3 is made up of 15 amino acids.

This clone turned up a few times. Gene names follow the mouse nomenclature. The read stops 4 residues short of the end of the CDR3; the missing end is completed from the germline J gene. V usage is TRBV1 and J usage is TRBJ2-2, with D perhaps matching TRBD1 (6 bases). CDR1 is NSQYPW, CDR2 LRSPGD, per germline (reference sequence). The germline V and J ends were trimmed by 4 bases and 1 base, with 10 bases remaining between them. The CDR3 is 15 amino acids. The CDR3 loop reads CTCSVRDKNTGQLYF. The sequenced part of the CDR3 DNA is TGCACCTGCAGTGTCCGGGACAAAAACACCGGG.

In this sample, this clone turned up a few times. All gene names here are mouse names. The read terminates 4 residues ahead of where the CDR3 ends, so the germline J gene completes it. J is TRBJ1-1 and V is TRBV13-2; tentative D call: TRBD1 (6 bases). From germline, CDR1 is NNHNN and CDR2 SYGAGS (reference sequence). V was cut by 0 bases and J by 1 base, with 13 bases left in between. The CDR3 sequence is 16 residues long. The CDR3 DNA, read in part, is TGTGCCAGCGGTGATGCGGAGGGACACATAAACACA. Residues: CASGDAEGHINT. From start to end, the CDR3 is CASGDAEGHINTEVFF.

Details on this clone: These gene names are mouse names. The DNA ends 4 residues before the CDR3 does, and the rest of the CDR3 is filled in from the germline J gene. The V call is TRBV1, the J call TRBJ2-5; TRBD1 matches 12 bases. The CDR3 is 17 residues long. Germline lookup yields CDR1 NSQYPW and CDR2 LRSPGD (reference sequence). Trimming took 1 base from V and 2 from J; bases not matched to a gene: 4. The part of the CDR3 DNA that was read is TGCACCTGCAGTGCAGTCCGGGACAGGGGGCTCCAAGAC. Protein: CTCSAVRDRGLQD. The full-length CDR3 reads as CTCSAVRDRGLQDTQYF.

Comment on this clone: Gene names and germline refer to mouse. The CDR3 end falls 4 residues outside the read, so it is completed with the germline J gene. The chain couples TRBV14 to TRBJ2-1, with D maybe TRBD1 (6 bases). Trimming cost V 3 bases and J 0 bases, with 7 bases left between them. Germline V gene data show CDR1 as SGHDT and CDR2 as FRDEAV. The CDR3 has 14 residues. The chain's CDR3 is CASSSGVNYAEQFF. The covered CDR3 bases are TGTGCCAGCAGTTCAGGGGTTAACTATGCT.

This clone has only a few counts. The germline and genes are mouse ones. The DNA ends 4 residues before the CDR3 does, and the rest of the CDR3 is filled in from the germline J gene. This chain connects TRBV1 to TRBJ1-4, with D possibly TRBD1 on 6 matching bases. The CDR3 extends over 16 amino acids. V was shortened by 3 bases and J by 0 bases, with 11 bases between the two germline ends. Germline loops: CDR1 NSQYPW, CDR2 LRSPGD (reference sequence). The DNA read from the CDR3 is TGCACCTGCAGTGCCCGGGACACCCTTTCCAACGAA. Translated, it gives CTCSARDTLSNE. The whole CDR3 protein reads CTCSARDTLSNERLFF.

As for this clone: The gene names here belong to mouse. The read terminates 4 residues before the CDR3 end, so the remaining end is supplied by the germline J gene. This sequence joins TRBV13-3 and TRBJ2-1; 8 bases align to TRBD1. The CDR3 is 13 amino acids. The germline V gene has CDR1 NNHDY and CDR2 SYVADS. Incomplete CDR3 DNA: TGTGCCAGCAGCCCAGGGGGCGGGGCT. This codes for CASSPGGGA. The entire CDR3 protein reads CASSPGGGAEQFF.

There are a few counts of this clone. Mouse germline and gene names are used. CDR3 region: CASSSGGQNAETLYF. The DNA read from the CDR3 is TGTGCCAGCAGTTCGGGGGGGCAGAATGCAGAA. The chain uses TRBV19 and TRBJ2-3, with 8 bases fitting TRBD2. The CDR3 extends 4 residues past the end of the read, so its final part is completed from the germline J gene. The CDR3 contains 15 residues. Germline values: CDR1 FNHDT, CDR2 SITEND (reference sequence). J lost 2 bases, V lost 4 bases, and 6 bases had no gene match.

This clone showed up many times. At residue 11, the translated DNA and the protein in TCRdb do not agree; the protein given here is derived from the DNA. Gene names are the mouse ones. The read ends 3 residues shy of where the CDR3 ends; the end is completed using the germline J gene. This chain joins TRBV13-3 and TRBJ1-6; weak D call: TRBD1 (6 bases). TRBJ1-6 is noted as an ORF with a role that remains uncertain. Trimming pared 7 bases from V and 7 bases from J, leaving 15 bases between. Germline CDR1 and CDR2: NNHDY and SYVADS. This CDR3 has 14 amino acids. The part of the CDR3 DNA that was read is TGTGCCAGCGCCCAGGGGACAAAAAATTCGCCC. As protein: CASAQGTKNSP. In full, the CDR3 reads CASAQGTKNSPLYF.

Notes on this clone: The listed genes are named as in mouse. The CDR3 extends 4 residues past the end of the read, so its final part is completed from the germline J gene. The chain is built from TRBV19 and TRBJ2-1; TRBD1 matches 7 bases. CDR3 length equals 13 residues. Germline CDR1 is FNHDT and CDR2 is SITEND (reference sequence). The CDR3 is CASSLDREAEQFF. The DNA read from the CDR3 is TGTGCCAGCAGCCTCGACAGGGAGGCT.

This clone was detected a few times. The germline and genes are mouse ones. The read stops 4 residues short of the end of the CDR3; the missing end is completed from the germline J gene. V gene TRBV13-3 combines with J gene TRBJ2-5; D is uncertain. V lost 2 bases, J lost 0 bases, and 10 bases lay in between. The CDR3 spans 15 residues. Germline V gene sequence: CDR1 NNHDY, CDR2 SYVADS. CDR3 DNA (partial): TGTGCCAGCAGTGAAGAACAGATCAACCAAGAC. This codes for CASSEEQINQD. The full CDR3 reads CASSEEQINQDTQYF. Combining the CDR3 with reference TRBV13-3 and TRBJ2-5 gives the whole variable domain EAAVTQSPRSKVAVTGGKVTLSCHQTNNHDYMYWYRQDTGHGLRLIHYSYVADSTEKGDIPDGYKASRPSQENFSLILELASLSQTAVYFCASSEEQINQDTQYFGPGTRLLVL.

This clone was seen ten or more times. Gene names and germline match the mouse. The read falls 4 residues short of the CDR3 end, and the missing part is taken from the germline J gene. This chain joins TRBV13-3 and TRBJ2-1; no clear D. CDR3 length: 15 residues. Trimming left V 1 base short and J 0 bases short, with 8 bases between. Germline V gives CDR1 NNHDY, CDR2 SYVADS. The part of the CDR3 DNA that was read is TGTGCCAGCAGTGATAAACAGTATAACTATGCT. Residues: CASSDKQYNYA. The entire CDR3 sequence reads CASSDKQYNYAEQFF.

This clone was counted between two and nine times. Mouse names are used for the genes. The DNA read from the CDR3 is TGTGCTAGCAGGTCCCGGGACAGGGGCCAAGAC. It is translated as CASRSRDRGQD. The full CDR3 is CASRSRDRGQDTQYF. The chain is built from TRBV17 and TRBJ2-5, with 10 bases that match TRBD1. The read terminates 4 residues before the CDR3 end, so the remaining end is supplied by the germline J gene. This CDR3 comprises 15 residues. Trimming took 6 bases from V and 2 from J; bases not matched to a gene: 5. Germline CDR1 and CDR2: MNHDT and YYDKIL.

This clone was seen many times. Gene names are mouse gene names. The read terminates 4 residues ahead of where the CDR3 ends, so the germline J gene completes it. The chain links TRBV13-3 to TRBJ2-3; TRBD1 agrees at 7 bases. Unmatched junction bases numbered 3, after V lost 3 bases and J lost 2 bases. The CDR3 covers 14 residues. Germline lookup yields CDR1 NNHDY and CDR2 SYVADS. The CDR3 sequence: CASSGDRHAETLYF. The covered CDR3 bases are TGTGCCAGCAGTGGGGACAGACATGCAGAA.

About this clone itself: Gene names are mouse gene names. The read terminates 4 residues ahead of where the CDR3 ends, so the germline J gene completes it. J is TRBJ2-1 and V is TRBV5; 12 nucleotides agree with TRBD2. The CDR3 contains 20 residues. After removal of 0 bases from V and 3 bases from J, the junction contained 12 bases not matched to a gene. Germline V CDR1 and CDR2: LGHNA, YNLKQL (reference sequence). CDR3 residues: CASSQDPGLGGGDTYAEQFF. CDR3 DNA, as far as it was read: TGTGCCAGCAGCCAAGACCCGGGACTGGGGGGAGGAGATACCTATGCT.

Concerning this clone itself: Gene labels here are mouse ones. With the read ending 4 residues before the CDR3 end, the germline J gene is used to fill in that end. The rearrangement uses TRBV13-3 and TRBJ1-4; 9 positions agree with TRBD1. Losses at the gene ends were 3 bases for V and 6 bases for J; bases not matched to a gene: 6. The CDR3 runs 15 residues. From germline, CDR1 is NNHDY and CDR2 SYVADS. The covered CDR3 bases are TGTGCCAGCAGTGGTACAGGGGGCGCTGACGAA. It translates to CASSGTGGADE. The complete CDR3 protein is CASSGTGGADERLFF. The full variable domain, in which reference TRBV13-3 and TRBJ1-4 provide the parts outside the CDR3, is EAAVTQSPRSKVAVTGGKVTLSCHQTNNHDYMYWYRQDTGHGLRLIHYSYVADSTEKGDIPDGYKASRPSQENFSLILELASLSQTAVYFCASSGTGGADERLFFGHGTKLSVL.